Below, 28 T cell receptor beta chains from the same sample are listed, as sequenced in a study of T cells after yellow fever vaccination. TCRdb reprocessed the 5' RACE reads with MiXCR, giving one entry per CDR3 protein. The sample has hundreds of thousands of distinct CDR3 sequences; about 3.5% are singletons. Sequencing used PBMCs, obtained on the day of the yellow fever booster vaccination. Receptors originate from a man aged 18 to 30 who received the YFV17D yellow fever vaccine.

This clonotype has ten or more counts. The V and J genes are TRBV12-3 or TRBV12-4 and TRBJ2-1, with D perhaps matching TRBD2 (5 bases). This CDR3 contains 13 residues. The V and J ends lost 7 bases and 10 bases respectively, with 17 bases between them. The CDR3 DNA follows: TGTGCCAGCAACCGGACTCCGGTGGGAGAGCAGTTCTTC. This sequence encodes CASNRTPVGEQFF.

The table lists this clonotype with a few counts. The chain uses TRBV10-1 and TRBJ2-1; D not resolved. The V end was cut by 6 bases, the J end by 8 bases, with 14 bases between. CDR3 size: 13 residues. Germline CDR1 WNHNN, CDR2 SYGVQD (reference sequence). DNA for the CDR3: TGCGCCAGCAGGAAGACAATGGACCATGAGCAGTTCTTC. Protein product: CASRKTMDHEQFF.

This clonotype has more than one count but fewer than ten. The chain employs TRBV20-1 and TRBJ2-2; the D call may be TRBD1 or TRBD2 (5 bases each). The V gene's germline CDR1 is DFQATT and CDR2 SNEGSKA (reference sequence). CDR3 size: 14 residues. With 3 bases removed from V and 4 bases from J, the gap between germline ends came to 12 bases. CDR3 in amino acids: CSARDLGTTGELFF. For the CDR3, the DNA is TGCAGTGCTAGGGATTTAGGGACCACCGGGGAGCTGTTTTTT.

This clonotype was found many times. The chain has TRBV15 and TRBJ2-2; D uncertain. V lost 5 bases and J lost 6, with 10 bases in between. The germline gives CDR1 LNHNV, CDR2 YYDKDF (reference sequence). The CDR3 sequence is 13 residues long. CDR3 sequence: CATSRRTAGELFF. The CDR3 nucleotides are TGTGCCACCAGCCGTAGGACGGCCGGGGAGCTGTTTTTT.

The chain links TRBV28 to TRBJ1-1; D gene unclear. The CDR3 is 15 residues long. CDR1 is MDHEN, CDR2 SYDVKM, per germline. Trimming cost V 4 bases and J 3 bases, with 15 bases left between them. The CDR3 DNA reads TGTGCCAGCAGTTCGCCTCCCTCGAGGGACACTGAAGCTTTCTTT. Its protein product is CASSSPPSRDTEAFF.

Many counts were recorded for this clonotype. The chain has TRBV5-1 and TRBJ2-3; D remains ambiguous. This CDR3 is 14 amino acids long. Trimming stripped 4 bases from V and 2 bases from J, with 11 bases between. CDR1 and CDR2 from the germline V gene are SGHRS and YFSETQ. CDR3 sequence (DNA): TGCGCCAGCAGCCCCGGGCTTCACACAGATACGCAGTATTTT. Encoded protein: CASSPGLHTDTQYF. Together with reference TRBV5-1 and TRBJ2-3, the CDR3 gives the full variable domain: KAGVTQTPRYLIKTRGQQVTLSCSPISGHRSVSWYQQTPGQGLQFLFEYFSETQRNKGNFPGRFSGRQFSNSRSEMNVSTLELGDSALYLCASSPGLHTDTQYFGPGTRLTVL.

This clonotype has ten or more counts. This chain joins TRBV29-1 and TRBJ2-1, with a possible D match to TRBD2 (6 bases). V dropped 6 bases and J dropped 8 bases, with 20 bases sitting between them. The CDR3 runs 14 residues. The germline V gene encodes CDR1 SQVTM and CDR2 ANQGSEA. This CDR3 reads CSVAGTVKVYEQFF. CDR3 bases: TGCAGCGTCGCCGGGACTGTGAAGGTATATGAGCAGTTCTTC.

This clonotype was picked up many times. The V call is TRBV10-3, the J call TRBJ2-6; D call uncertain. The germline V gene encodes CDR1 ENHRY and CDR2 SYGVKD. The V end lost 6 bases, the J end lost 2 bases, and 11 bases lay between the germline ends. The CDR3 has 15 amino acids. This CDR3 is CAISPDPTGANVLTF. The CDR3 nucleotides are TGTGCCATCAGCCCGGATCCTACTGGGGCCAACGTCCTGACTTTC.

This clonotype was seen only a few times. The junction does not match germline at one end; this may be a read error. CDR3 sequence reads: CASSQDEATSTDTQYF. CDR3 nucleotides: TGCGCCAGCAGCCAAGACGAGGCTACTAGCACAGATACGCAGTATTTT. V and J are TRBV4-2 and TRBJ2-3; D ambiguous. Germline CDR1 and CDR2: LGHNA and YNFKEQ. This CDR3 has 16 residues.

J is TRBJ2-2 and V is TRBV4-2; D unresolved. The germline V gene has CDR1 LGHNA and CDR2 YNFKEQ. This CDR3 region has 16 residues. The ends were cut back, 0 bases at V and 7 bases at J, with 15 bases in the middle. The DNA for the CDR3 is TGTGCCAGCAGCCAAGATCCGTACGTGGGGATCGGGGAGCTGTTTTTT. It codes for CASSQDPYVGIGELFF.

Only a few counts were recorded for this clonotype. The CDR3, as DNA: TGTGCCAGCAGCCAAGAGGAGCGGGGTGAGACCCAGTACTTC. It specifies CASSQEERGETQYF. The chain links TRBV4-2 to TRBJ2-5; 7 bases agree with TRBD2. The germline V gene has CDR1 LGHNA and CDR2 YNFKEQ. CDR3 length equals 14 residues. V was clipped by 0 bases and J by 5 bases; unmatched bases: 3.

This clonotype was observed at least ten times. This rearrangement joins TRBV5-1 to TRBJ1-1, with 7 bases fitting TRBD1. The trim removed 3 bases at V and 0 bases at J, leaving 2 bases unmatched. The CDR3 is 14 amino acids. Germline loops: CDR1 SGHRS, CDR2 YFSETQ. The CDR3 protein is CASSYDRVNTEAFF. CDR3 DNA sequence: TGCGCCAGCAGCTACGACAGGGTGAACACTGAAGCTTTCTTT.

Note on this clonotype: This may arise from a read error, as a much more abundant clone is one base away. This chain joins TRBV7-2 and TRBJ2-1; 13 bases are a match to TRBD2. This CDR3 has 13 amino acids. Germline lookup yields CDR1 SGHTA and CDR2 FQGNSA. The CDR3 DNA sequence: TGTGCCTGTACCGTACTAGCGGGGGGGCCGCCGGGCTTC. Its protein is CACTVLAGGPPGF.

V and J are TRBV27 and TRBJ2-7; unclear D gene. The germline gives CDR1 MNHEY, CDR2 SMNVEV (reference sequence). CDR3 length equals 15 residues. The germline V and J ends were trimmed by 7 bases and 5 bases, with 21 bases remaining between them. CDR3 in DNA: TGTGCCAGCAATTCCCCCGGCGTGTTACGGCACGAGCAGTACTTC. Translating it yields CASNSPGVLRHEQYF.

The J gene is TRBJ2-7, the V gene TRBV20-1, with TRBD1 identical over 8 bases. Germline lookup yields CDR1 DFQATT and CDR2 SNEGSKA (reference sequence). Trimming at V came to 5 bases and at J to 6 bases, leaving 12 bases not matched to a gene. The CDR3 has 14 amino acids. CDR3 residues: CSAETGVGVSEQYV. The CDR3 nucleotides are TGCAGTGCTGAGACAGGGGTAGGAGTGAGCGAGCAGTACGTC.

The chain joins TRBV29-1 to TRBJ2-5, with D unclear. This CDR3 contains 13 residues. The ends were cut back, 3 bases at V and 0 bases at J, with 8 bases in the middle. The germline V gene has CDR1 SQVTM and CDR2 ANQGSEA. CDR3 loop: CSVESRDQETQYF. For the CDR3, the DNA is TGCAGCGTTGAGTCTCGGGACCAAGAGACCCAGTACTTC.

This clonotype has at least ten counts. CDR3 sequence reads: CASSRSLSYGYTF. DNA for the CDR3: TGTGCCAGCAGCCGAAGCCTCTCCTATGGCTACACCTTC. The chain has TRBV7-9 and TRBJ1-2; D gene uncertain. The V gene's germline CDR1 is SEHNR and CDR2 FQNEAQ (reference sequence). The germline V and J ends were trimmed by 5 bases and 4 bases, with 11 bases remaining between them. CDR3 size: 13 residues. The variable domain in full, with the rest retrieved from reference TRBV7-9 and TRBJ1-2, is DTGVSQNPRHKITKRGQNVTFRCDPISEHNRLYWYRQTLGQGPEFLTYFQNEAQLEKSRLLSDRFSAERPKGSFSTLEIQRTEQGDSAMYLCASSRSLSYGYTFGSGTRLTVV.

This clonotype was picked up a small number of times. The J gene is TRBJ2-5, the V gene TRBV2; D ambiguous. Germline CDR1 is SNHLY and CDR2 is FYNNEI. V was cut by 3 bases and J by 2 bases, with 4 bases left in between. The CDR3 length is 12 residues. CDR3 sequence (DNA): TGTGCCAGCAGTGAGGAGCAAGAGACCCAGTACTTC. This sequence encodes CASSEEQETQYF.

This clonotype came up many times. The CDR3 protein is CSARDLKAGGYNEQFF. The DNA of the CDR3 is TGCAGTGCTAGAGATCTCAAGGCGGGGGGATACAATGAGCAGTTCTTC. V gene TRBV20-1 combines with J gene TRBJ2-1, with TRBD2 matching over 8 bases. The CDR3 has 16 residues. The germline CDR1 and CDR2 sequences are DFQATT and SNEGSKA (reference sequence). The V and J ends lost 0 bases and 4 bases, in that order; junction bases with no gene match: 8.

The rearrangement joins TRBV29-1 to TRBJ1-1; D is perhaps TRBD1 (5 bases). The CDR3 sequence is 15 residues long. Trimming cost V 0 bases and J 3 bases, with 14 bases left between them. Germline CDR1 and CDR2: SQVTM and ANQGSEA. The CDR3 coding sequence is TGCAGCGTTGAAGATCCCCAGGGAATGGACACTGAAGCTTTCTTT. Its protein product is CSVEDPQGMDTEAFF.

At least ten counts were recorded for this clonotype. The chain recombines TRBV7-9 with TRBJ2-1; TRBD2 is a possible D gene (6 bases). CDR3 length: 15 residues. V lost 11 bases to trimming and J lost 0 bases, with 17 bases between them. Germline V lookup: CDR1 SEHNR, CDR2 FQNEAQ (reference sequence). CDR3 loop: CAGAGTVSSYNEQFF. The CDR3 nucleotides read TGTGCCGGAGCCGGGACTGTCAGCTCCTACAATGAGCAGTTCTTC. Complete variable domain (other parts from reference TRBV7-9 and TRBJ2-1): DTGVSQNPRHKITKRGQNVTFRCDPISEHNRLYWYRQTLGQGPEFLTYFQNEAQLEKSRLLSDRFSAERPKGSFSTLEIQRTEQGDSAMYLCAGAGTVSSYNEQFFGPGTRLTVL.

This clonotype has a count of ten or more. This chain links TRBV15 with TRBJ2-7; D gene ambiguous. The germline V and J ends were trimmed by 8 bases and 4 bases, with 15 bases remaining between them. Germline V gives CDR1 LNHNV, CDR2 YYDKDF (reference sequence). The CDR3 sequence is 13 residues long. CDR3 sequence (DNA): TGTGCCACCGGGGTTCTGATTGGGTACGAGCAGTACGTC. Protein sequence: CATGVLIGYEQYV.

This clonotype showed up many times. This chain connects TRBV29-1 to TRBJ2-1; 11 bases map to TRBD2. V was pared by 3 bases and J by 9 bases, with 7 bases of the junction left unmatched. This CDR3 spans 14 amino acids. The germline gives CDR1 SQVTM, CDR2 ANQGSEA. Here the CDR3 DNA reads TGCAGCGTTGATGGGCTAGCGGGGGGTGCTGAGCAGTTCTTC. Translation gives CSVDGLAGGAEQFF.

This clonotype showed up many times. CDR3 protein: CASSAALATGELFF. The CDR3 DNA is TGTGCCAGCAGCGCCGCTCTAGCGACCGGGGAGCTGTTTTTT. This chain uses TRBV9 with TRBJ2-2; TRBD2 might be the D (6 bases). Germline CDR1 reads SGDLS; CDR2 reads YYNGEE. V lost 3 bases and J lost 5, with 11 bases in between. This CDR3 spans 14 amino acids.

The chain recombines TRBV12-3 or TRBV12-4 with TRBJ2-5; no reliable D call. This CDR3 spans 13 amino acids. The ends were cut back, 10 bases at V and 5 bases at J, with 17 bases in the middle. CDR3: CATSPQGWETQYF. CDR3 in DNA: TGTGCCACCTCTCCACAAGGTTGGGAGACCCAGTACTTC.

CDR3 sequence reads: CASSLDQWGVGGELFF. CDR3 bases: TGTGCCAGCAGCTTAGATCAGTGGGGAGTGGGCGGGGAGCTGTTTTTT. The J gene is TRBJ2-2, the V gene TRBV11-3; tentatively, D is TRBD2 (5 bases). The CDR3 is 16 residues long. V lost 0 bases, J lost 7 bases, and 15 bases lay in between. Germline V gene data show CDR1 as SGHNT and CDR2 as YENEEA.

The CDR3 here is CASSPGVGTEQYV. Here the CDR3 DNA reads TGTGCCAGCAGCCCAGGGGTTGGCACCGAGCAGTACGTC. The chain has TRBV27 and TRBJ2-7; TRBD1 is a possible D gene (6 bases). Trimming left V 6 bases short and J 6 bases short, with 15 bases between. Germline CDR1 MNHEY, CDR2 SMNVEV (reference sequence). The CDR3 spans 13 residues.

The genes are TRBV20-1 and TRBJ1-6, with D unresolved. The V end lost 6 bases, the J end lost 6 bases, and 15 bases lay between the germline ends. This CDR3 spans 14 amino acids. Germline V lookup: CDR1 DFQATT, CDR2 SNEGSKA (reference sequence). CDR3 in amino acids: CSAFRILANSPLHF. The DNA for the CDR3 is TGCAGTGCCTTTAGGATACTAGCTAATTCACCCCTCCACTTT.